The 20 T cell receptor beta chains below were found in one sample sequenced in a study of Ad26.COV2.S vaccination and SARS-CoV-2 variants. Regarding treatment: around 19 received Ad26.COV2.S at low or high dose, single or two shots; a few received placebo; per-sample allocation not given. Vaccine and placebo recipients were sampled on day 63 after the first injection. Measured with immunoSEQ multiplex PCR; TCRdb has only the in-frame clones, and not every one. The sample has approximately 500,000 clones, about 83% seen once; the top ten hold roughly 13%. Here the sequenced sample was peripheral blood, taken in a trial of Ad26.COV2.S vaccine versus placebo. These TCRs come from a person aged 18 to 59 who received the Ad26.COV2.S COVID-19 vaccine or a placebo.

The V and J genes are TRBV13 and TRBJ2-7; unclear D gene. Germline CDR1 is PRHDT and CDR2 is FYEKMQ (reference sequence). CDR3 length: 14 amino acids. V lost 5 bases, J lost 7 bases, and 18 bases lay in between. The CDR3 reads CASSLLGPSREQYF. As DNA, the CDR3 is TGTGCCAGCAGCCTGCTCGGACCATCACGGGAGCAGTACTTC.

Points on this clone: Different DNA sequences within this sample yield the same CDR3. This chain connects TRBV24-1 to TRBJ2-1; 13 nucleotides match TRBD2. The CDR3 sequence is 14 residues long. The V and J ends lost 9 bases and 5 bases, in that order; junction bases with no gene match: 3. CDR1 is KGHDR, CDR2 SFDVKD, per germline. The CDR3 reads CATRGLAGDNEQFF. Written as DNA, the CDR3 is TGTGCCACCCGCGGACTAGCGGGGGACAATGAGCAGTTCTTC.

The chain has TRBV28 and TRBJ1-5; D might be TRBD1 (5 bases). The CDR3 loop spans 16 amino acids. Trimming took 6 bases from V and 0 from J, leaving 15 bases between them. Germline CDR1 reads MDHEN; CDR2 reads SYDVKM. CDR3 region: CASRSQRQNSNQPQHF. The CDR3 DNA reads TGTGCCAGCAGGTCCCAGAGACAGAATAGCAATCAGCCCCAGCATTTT.

V is TRBV9 and J is TRBJ1-1; D gene ambiguous. V was trimmed by 0 bases and J by 6 bases, leaving 3 bases between them. This CDR3 is built from 11 residues. In germline, CDR1 is SGDLS, CDR2 YYNGEE. CDR3 nucleotides: TGTGCCAGCAGCGTAGGAGCTGAAGCTTTCTTT. This gives the protein CASSVGAEAFF.

The chain couples TRBV7-3 to TRBJ2-7, with 10 bases fitting TRBD1. The CDR3 contains 15 residues. Germline V CDR1 and CDR2: SGHTA, FQGTGA. With 0 bases clipped from V and 6 bases from J, the junction kept 5 bases outside the gene matches. In DNA, the CDR3 is TGTGCCAGCAGCTTAACCGGGGACAGGGGATCCGAGCAGTACTTC. This sequence encodes CASSLTGDRGSEQYF.

This chain uses TRBV5-1 with TRBJ2-5; TRBD1 matches at 8 bases. Germline V gene sequence: CDR1 SGHRS, CDR2 YFSETQ. V shed 0 bases, J shed 3 bases, and the junction held 4 bases outside the gene matches. This CDR3 region has 15 residues. The CDR3 DNA sequence: TGCGCCAGCAGCTTGGGGACAGGGCAAGAAGAGACCCAGTACTTC. It is translated as CASSLGTGQEETQYF.

The chain links TRBV7-9 to TRBJ2-1; 10 nucleotides agree with TRBD2. Germline V lookup: CDR1 SEHNR, CDR2 FQNEAQ (reference sequence). Losses at the gene ends were 3 bases for V and 4 bases for J; bases not matched to a gene: 6. The CDR3 consists of 16 residues. The CDR3 here is CASSFSGTSAYNEQFF. The DNA of the CDR3 is TGTGCCAGCAGCTTCTCCGGGACTAGCGCGTACAATGAGCAGTTCTTC. The variable domain in full, with the rest retrieved from reference TRBV7-9 and TRBJ2-1, is DTGVSQNPRHKITKRGQNVTFRCDPISEHNRLYWYRQTLGQGPEFLTYFQNEAQLEKSRLLSDRFSAERPKGSFSTLEIQRTEQGDSAMYLCASSFSGTSAYNEQFFGPGTRLTVL.

V usage is TRBV20-1 and J usage is TRBJ1-5, with 7 bases lining up with TRBD1. J gave up 3 bases and V 3 bases, and 5 bases lay outside the gene matches. The CDR3 runs 14 residues. CDR1 is DFQATT and CDR2 is SNEGSKA in the germline V gene (reference sequence). The CDR3 bases are TGCAGTGCTAGTACAGGGGCCGCCAATCAGCCCCAGCATTTT. This codes for CSASTGAANQPQHF.

The chain uses TRBV3-1 (or the pseudogene TRBV3-2) and TRBJ2-7, with 8 bases matching TRBD2. CDR1 and CDR2 (germline): LGHDT, YNNKEL (reference sequence). J was trimmed by 2 bases and V by 6 bases; bases with no gene match: 9. The CDR3 sequence is 15 residues long. The CDR3 bases are TGTGCCAGCAGAAAAAGCGGGGGCAACCCCTACGAGCAGTACTTC. This translates into CASRKSGGNPYEQYF.

The chain combines TRBV27 with TRBJ1-1; 7 bases line up with TRBD1. Trimming cost V 2 bases and J 1 base; bases outside gene matches: 4. The CDR3 runs to 15 residues. Germline V gives CDR1 MNHEY, CDR2 SMNVEV (reference sequence). The CDR3 loop is CASSLLDRPNTEAFF. DNA of the CDR3: TGTGCCAGCAGTTTACTGGACAGGCCGAACACTGAAGCTTTCTTT.

The chain employs TRBV28 and TRBJ2-7; D may be TRBD2 (7 bases). The CDR3 is 15 amino acids. Germline V gives CDR1 MDHEN, CDR2 SYDVKM. V shed 5 bases and J shed 4 bases, with 18 bases lying between them. This CDR3 reads CASSPREGVLYEQYF. CDR3 sequence (DNA): TGTGCCAGCAGTCCCAGGGAGGGGGTACTGTACGAGCAGTACTTC.

In the case of this clone: Other DNA sequences of this sample code for an identical CDR3. The genes are TRBV5-1 and TRBJ2-7; 11 bases are a match to TRBD2. With 2 bases clipped from V and 2 bases from J, the junction kept 3 bases outside the gene matches. Germline V gene data show CDR1 as SGHRS and CDR2 as YFSETQ. The CDR3 is 15 residues long. CDR3: CASSLGTSGAYEQYF. CDR3 bases: TGCGCCAGCAGCTTAGGGACTAGCGGAGCCTACGAGCAGTACTTC.

This clone was recorded only once. The CDR3 region is CASSSLSRDYEQYF. The CDR3 region has the DNA TGCGCCAGCAGCTCCCTGAGCCGTGACTACGAGCAGTACTTC. This chain links TRBV5-1 with TRBJ2-7; D not resolved. The CDR3 is 14 residues long. Germline V gene data show CDR1 as SGHRS and CDR2 as YFSETQ. V was clipped by 3 bases and J by 3 bases, with 13 bases between them.

The CDR3 DNA reads as TGTGCCAGCAGCTTGGCCCCAGGCAACTATGGCTACACCTTC. Amino acid sequence: CASSLAPGNYGYTF. The chain carries TRBV5-6 and TRBJ1-2, with no clear D. Trimming left V 0 bases short and J 2 bases short, with 8 bases between. The CDR3 loop spans 14 amino acids. Germline V gene data show CDR1 as SGHDT and CDR2 as YYEEEE. The whole variable domain, filled in from reference TRBV5-6 and TRBJ1-2, reads DAGVTQSPTHLIKTRGQQVTLRCSPKSGHDTVSWYQQALGQGPQFIFQYYEEEERQRGNFPDRFSGHQFPNYSSELNVNALLLGDSALYLCASSLAPGNYGYTFGSGTRLTVV.

Written as DNA, the CDR3 is TGTGCCAGCAGCCGGAGGGGACTAGCGGGGTCGAGCTCCTACAATGAGCAGTTCTTC. This translates into CASSRRGLAGSSSYNEQFF. This chain uses TRBV7-2 with TRBJ2-1; 13 nucleotides agree with TRBD2. The CDR3 is 19 amino acids. Germline CDR1 is SGHTA and CDR2 is FQGNSA. The junction had 10 bases not matched to a gene; V was cut back by 5 bases and J by 0 bases.

The chain combines TRBV11-2 with TRBJ2-5; D is ambiguous. This CDR3 has 16 residues. Deletions cut 1 base from V and 1 base from J, with 13 bases between. Germline V lookup: CDR1 SGHAT, CDR2 FQNNGV. This CDR3 reads CASSLGRSTTQETQYF. The CDR3 DNA reads as TGTGCCAGCAGCTTAGGAAGGTCTACCACCCAAGAGACCCAGTACTTC.

The rearrangement joins TRBV6-6 to TRBJ2-1; D uncertain. CDR1 MNHNY and CDR2 SVGAGI come from the germline V gene (reference sequence). V shed 5 bases and J shed 6 bases, with 20 bases lying between them. This CDR3 has 16 residues. CDR3 DNA sequence: TGTGCCAGCAGTACCCCCTCCAGCGTCCCGGGCAATGAGCAGTTCTTC. It is translated as CASSTPSSVPGNEQFF.

This chain links TRBV15 with TRBJ2-3; D unclear. Between the trimmed V and J ends, which lost 2 bases and 6 bases, there was a span of 6 bases. There are 12 residues in the CDR3. Germline V gene lookup returns CDR1 LNHNV and CDR2 YYDKDF (reference sequence). CDR3 nucleotide sequence: TGTGCCACCAGCAGAAAGAGGGATACGCAGTATTTT. Protein product: CATSRKRDTQYF.

The chain is built from TRBV6-2 or TRBV6-3 and TRBJ2-7; D unclear. The V end lost 5 bases, the J end lost 2 bases, and 7 bases lay between the germline ends. The germline CDR1 and CDR2 sequences are MNHEY and SVGEGT. The CDR3 loop spans 12 amino acids. The CDR3 DNA is TGTGCCAGCAGTCTTACGACCTACGAGCAGTACTTC. Its translation: CASSLTTYEQYF.

The chain links TRBV24-1 to TRBJ2-1; either TRBD1 or TRBD2 may fit D (5 bases each). CDR3 size: 15 residues. Trimming left V 7 bases short and J 5 bases short, with 17 bases between. Germline CDR1 reads KGHDR; CDR2 reads SFDVKD. CDR3 DNA: TGTGCCACCAGGCACCGGGACCCGGGCCACAATGAGCAGTTCTTC. This gives the protein CATRHRDPGHNEQFF.